The TCR beta chain described here comes from a study of CD8 T cells in Susac syndrome. General study findings and limits: The study recognized that its TCR sequencing and HLA analysis covered a relatively small number of individuals.

Random hexamers were used to reverse transcribe an amount of about 0.45 to 1 ug RNA. TCRdb used MiXCR to reprocess the immunoSEQ multiplex PCR reads, holding one entry per CDR3 protein. The sample gives approximately 210,000 distinct CDR3 sequences, approximately 94% of which show up once; 0.15% is in the top ten. About this clonotype: Its specificity is not known.

CD8+ and CD4+ T cells from blood underwent TCR beta sequencing. Susac syndrome patients met recently defined diagnostic criteria for definite or probable disease. The CD8+ and CD4+ T cells were isolated magnetically using a negative isolation approach, whereas the TEMRA cells were enriched by FACS. Germline CDR1 and CDR2: SEHNR and FQNEAQ (reference sequence). Trimming took 5 bases from V and 8 from J, leaving 19 bases between them. The length of the CDR3 is 16 residues. The sequence was obtained from a human donor with Susac syndrome. Sequenced input: CD4+ T cells from PBMCs. The V call is TRBV7-9, the J call TRBJ1-6; D gene unclear. CDR3 region: CASSAEQPRGYSPLHF. The CDR3 DNA sequence: TGTGCCAGCAGCGCCGAACAGCCGCGCGGATATTCACCCCTCCACTTT.